Presented here are 6 T cell receptor beta chains from one specimen sequenced in a study of cytomegalovirus exposure and HLA in healthy donors. PCR used 60 Vbeta primers and 13 Jbeta primers. The method was immunoSEQ multiplex PCR; TCRdb's version includes in-frame clones alone and lacks a portion of them. The data show about 180,000 clones, approximately 80% seen once. The specimen sequenced was PBMCs. The receptors originated from a girl aged 5-17 years in good health and CMV-seropositive.

The V call is TRBV6-1, the J call TRBJ2-3, with D perhaps TRBD1 (5 bases). The V end was cut by 2 bases, the J end by 6 bases, with 12 bases between. This CDR3 has 14 residues. The germline gives CDR1 MNHNS, CDR2 SASEGT. CDR3 residues: CASSERGPSDTQYF. Here the CDR3 DNA reads TGTGCCAGCAGTGAAAGGGGCCCTTCGGATACGCAGTATTTT.

The chain's CDR3 is CSVRTSGGAGELFF. The CDR3 bases are TGCAGCGTCCGGACTAGCGGGGGAGCCGGGGAGCTGTTTTTT. J is TRBJ2-2 and V is TRBV29-1; 13 positions agree with TRBD2. The CDR3 sequence is 14 residues long. V was pared by 6 bases and J by 6 bases, with 4 bases of the junction left unmatched. Germline V CDR1 and CDR2: SQVTM, ANQGSEA.

This rearrangement joins TRBV2 to TRBJ2-3; 9 bases are shared with TRBD2. J lost 3 bases, V lost 5 bases, and 3 bases had no gene match. Germline V gives CDR1 SNHLY, CDR2 FYNNEI. The CDR3 extends over 14 amino acids. CDR3 nucleotides: TGTGCCAGCAGTCAGCGGGAGGCAACAGATACGCAGTATTTT. Its translation is CASSQREATDTQYF.

This chain connects TRBV19 to TRBJ2-7; 7 bases map to TRBD2. There are 16 residues in the CDR3. With 1 base clipped from V and 2 bases from J, the junction kept 8 bases outside the gene matches. Germline CDR1 LNHDA, CDR2 SQIVND (reference sequence). The CDR3 bases are TGTGCCAGTAGTATAGCGGGAGGAGGAATCCCCTACGAGCAGTACTTC. Translation gives CASSIAGGGIPYEQYF.

This chain connects TRBV5-1 to TRBJ2-2; no clear D gene. Germline V lookup: CDR1 SGHRS, CDR2 YFSETQ. The V gene lost 5 bases and the J gene lost 4 bases, with 12 bases spanning the gap. The CDR3 sequence is 14 residues long. In DNA form, the CDR3 reads TGCGCCAGCAGGGCGTCTGGGCGCACCGGGGAGCTGTTTTTT. It is translated as CASRASGRTGELFF. Together with reference TRBV5-1 and TRBJ2-2, the CDR3 gives the full variable domain: KAGVTQTPRYLIKTRGQQVTLSCSPISGHRSVSWYQQTPGQGLQFLFEYFSETQRNKGNFPGRFSGRQFSNSRSEMNVSTLELGDSALYLCASRASGRTGELFFGEGSRLTVL.

A remark on this clone: In the same sample, other DNA sequences code for this CDR3. The rearrangement uses TRBV7-9 and TRBJ2-7; 8 nucleotides match TRBD1. The V and J ends lost 6 bases and 2 bases, in that order; junction bases with no gene match: 9. CDR3 length: 15 residues. From germline, CDR1 is SEHNR and CDR2 FQNEAQ (reference sequence). The CDR3 DNA is TGTGCCAGCAGTCGTGAACTGGACAGGGCCTACGAGCAGTACTTC. This codes for CASSRELDRAYEQYF.